This is a list of T cell receptor beta chains from one sample in a study of identical twins. In TCRdb, the 5' RACE reads were re-called with MiXCR into one record per CDR3 protein. The sample carries about 790,000 distinct CDR3 sequences, roughly 18% recorded once. These records were also assigned to another study, of T cells expressing NK-cell markers.

The sample comprised PBMCs. These receptors originate from a woman under 30 in good health. CDR3s include the opening cysteine and the closing phenylalanine or tryptophan. Each record gives: D gene, J gene, V gene, CDR3 protein. A D gene is named only where the DNA matches it firmly.

. | TRBJ2-4 | TRBV12-3/TRBV12-4 | CASSLEFKNIQYF
. | TRBJ1-2 | TRBV29-1 | CSVQRGGQNYGYTF
. | TRBJ1-1 | TRBV5-6 | CASSLPRYMNTEAFF
. | TRBJ1-5 | TRBV7-2 | CASSLGFYQPQHF
. | TRBJ2-3 | TRBV20-1 | CSASPGGGTDTQYF
TRBD1 | TRBJ2-1 | TRBV20-1 | CSALTGHSSYNEQFF
. | TRBJ2-2 | TRBV18 | CASSQLHAMGQNTGELFF
. | TRBJ2-1 | TRBV5-1 | CASSFGADSSYNEQFF
TRBD2 | TRBJ2-7 | TRBV6-5 | CASSYSGGTSSYEQYF
. | TRBJ1-4 | TRBV20-1 | CSARGQINEKLFF
. | TRBJ2-7 | TRBV15 | CATSRERGGSYEQYF
. | TRBJ2-6 | TRBV4-2 | CASSQDRVAGANVLTF
. | TRBJ1-3 | TRBV12-3/TRBV12-4 | CASGLASAISGNTIYF
. | TRBJ2-5 | TRBV25-1 | CASMLGGRETQYF
TRBD2 | TRBJ2-1 | TRBV12-3/TRBV12-4 | CASLGVGGYEQFF
. | TRBJ2-2 | TRBV6-5 | CASSYYLVRARHTGELFF
. | TRBJ1-3 | TRBV29-1 | CSVGGGSSGNTIYF
. | TRBJ2-2 | TRBV5-1 | CASRSTVGELFF